This T cell receptor beta chain was recorded in a study of blood T cell repertoires in COVID-19. Background on the study: From the United States, Italy and Spain came samples of acute and convalescent COVID-19. Sample material is recorded as cDNA or gDNA derived from T cells, B-cell-depleted T cells, or PBMCs.

Original processing notes: How many nucleated cells were present was estimated from reference gene primer amplification. This table comes from immunoSEQ multiplex PCR, and its TCRdb copy is limited to in-frame clones, with some not included. The V and J calls and the clone size are those of that table, but D and trimming were determined from the DNA. In the table there are under 250,000 clones, over 80% of which are singletons. Per germline, CDR1 MDHEN and CDR2 SYDVKM. Germline trimming cut 2 bases from V and 7 bases from J; bases unmatched to any gene: 1. CDR3 size: 14 residues. Specimen: peripheral blood. The origin of this receptor is a man aged 25-45 years who had recovered from COVID-19. The gene calls are TRBV28 and TRBJ1-5; 11 bases match TRBD1. The CDR3 region is CASSLGTGGQPQHF. As DNA, the CDR3 is TGTGCCAGCAGTTTAGGGACAGGGGGGCAGCCCCAGCATTTT. Together with reference TRBV28 and TRBJ1-5, the CDR3 gives the full variable domain: DVKVTQSSRYLVKRTGEKVFLECVQDMDHENMFWYRQDPGLGLRLIYFSYDVKMKEKGDIPEGYSVSREKKERFSLILESASTNQTSMYLCASSLGTGGQPQHFGDGTRLSIL.